These 29 T cell receptor beta chains came from one sample sequenced in a study of Ad26.COV2.S vaccination and SARS-CoV-2 variants. Treatment indicated: about 20 received Ad26.COV2.S at low or high dose, single or two shots; about 5 received placebo; per-sample allocation not given. Sampling occurred on day 63 after the first vaccine or placebo injection. Repertoires were generated with immunoSEQ multiplex PCR, while TCRdb's copy carries only in-frame clones and drops some. The top ten clones hold around 13% of a sample with 510,000 or so clones, 70% to 90% of them seen once. This material consisted of peripheral blood, taken in a trial of Ad26.COV2.S vaccine versus placebo. These receptors were taken from a person between 18 and 60 years old who received the Ad26.COV2.S COVID-19 vaccine or a placebo.

This rearrangement joins TRBV2 to TRBJ1-2; 8 nucleotides line up with TRBD1. The germline CDR1 and CDR2 sequences are SNHLY and FYNNEI. With 6 bases clipped from V and 3 bases from J, the junction kept 6 bases outside the gene matches. CDR3 length: 14 amino acids. The DNA for the CDR3 is TGTGCCAGCAGGAACAGGGGGACGGACTATGGCTACACCTTC. Translating gives CASRNRGTDYGYTF. Drawing the rest from reference TRBV2 and TRBJ1-2, the complete variable domain is EPEVTQTPSHQVTQMGQEVILRCVPISNHLYFYWYRQILGQKVEFLVSFYNNEISEKSEIFDDQFSVERPDGSNFTLKIRSTKLEDSAMYFCASRNRGTDYGYTFGSGTRLTVV.

This chain links TRBV27 with TRBJ2-3; D tentatively reads TRBD1 or TRBD2 (5 bases each). This CDR3 is 16 amino acids long. CDR1 and CDR2 from the germline V gene are MNHEY and SMNVEV (reference sequence). Between the trimmed V and J ends, which lost 2 bases and 1 base, there was a span of 13 bases. Here the CDR3 DNA reads TGTGCCAGCAGTTTAAATATGGGACGGCGCACAGATACGCAGTATTTT. Translation: CASSLNMGRRTDTQYF.

Details on this clone: This specimen includes other DNA sequences encoding the same CDR3. The V and J genes are TRBV19 and TRBJ2-2, with 8 bases fitting TRBD1. J gave up 7 bases and V 2 bases, and 6 bases lay outside the gene matches. CDR1 is LNHDA, CDR2 SQIVND, per germline (reference sequence). The CDR3 runs 15 residues. CDR3 sequence (DNA): TGTGCCAGTAGTATAAGGACAGGGCCAGACGGGGAGCTGTTTTTT. Translation gives CASSIRTGPDGELFF. Looking up the rest from reference TRBV19 and TRBJ2-2 gives the full variable domain: DGGITQSPKYLFRKEGQNVTLSCEQNLNHDAMYWYRQDPGQGLRLIYYSQIVNDFQKGDIAEGYSVSREKKESFPLTVTSAQKNPTAFYLCASSIRTGPDGELFFGEGSRLTVL.

This clone showed up just a few times. The same CDR3 is also encoded by other DNA sequences in this sample. This sequence joins TRBV5-4 and TRBJ2-7; the D is unclear. This CDR3 contains 13 residues. Deletions cut 0 bases from V and 0 bases from J, with 4 bases between. Germline V gene data show CDR1 as SGHNT and CDR2 as YYREEE (reference sequence). The CDR3 sequence: CASSLASSYEQYF. As DNA, the CDR3 is TGTGCCAGCAGCTTGGCCTCCTCCTACGAGCAGTACTTC.

The CDR3 protein is CASSEYRGRGHF. The CDR3 coding sequence is TGTGCCAGCAGTGAATATCGGGGAAGGGGACACTTT. This chain links TRBV6-1 with TRBJ1-6, with a possible D match to TRBD1 (5 bases). V gave up 2 bases and J gave up 19 bases, with 15 bases separating them. CDR3 length equals 12 residues. Germline V gene data show CDR1 as MNHNS and CDR2 as SASEGT.

The chain has TRBV9 and TRBJ2-3, with 8 bases lining up with TRBD2. The V and J ends lost 2 bases and 4 bases, in that order; junction bases with no gene match: 9. CDR1 is SGDLS, CDR2 YYNGEE, per germline. CDR3 size: 16 residues. In DNA form, the CDR3 reads TGTGCCAGCAGCGTCCAAGCGGGAGTTTGGCCAGATACGCAGTATTTT. This gives the protein CASSVQAGVWPDTQYF.

The gene calls are TRBV5-4 and TRBJ2-1, with 8 bases lining up with TRBD2. Germline trimming cut 0 bases from V and 4 bases from J; bases unmatched to any gene: 3. The germline V gene has CDR1 SGHNT and CDR2 YYREEE (reference sequence). The CDR3 is made up of 15 amino acids. CDR3: CASSLGIAGYNEQFF. The CDR3 coding sequence is TGTGCCAGCAGCTTGGGGATAGCGGGGTACAATGAGCAGTTCTTC.

V and J are TRBV7-2 and TRBJ1-5; possibly TRBD1 for D (6 bases). This CDR3 is 21 amino acids long. The germline CDR1 and CDR2 sequences are SGHTA and FQGNSA. V was trimmed by 0 bases and J by 2 bases, leaving 26 bases between them. Here the CDR3 DNA reads TGTGCCAGCAGCTTAGCGACCCCCCTGAGGACGGGGGGCGAGGGCAATCAGCCCCAGCATTTT. Amino acid sequence: CASSLATPLRTGGEGNQPQHF. Looking up the rest from reference TRBV7-2 and TRBJ1-5 gives the full variable domain: GAGVSQSPSNKVTEKGKDVELRCDPISGHTALYWYRQSLGQGLEFLIYFQGNSAPDKSGLPSDRFSAERTGGSVSTLTIQRTQQEDSAVYLCASSLATPLRTGGEGNQPQHFGDGTRLSIL.

The rearrangement uses TRBV9 and TRBJ1-2; 12 bases line up with TRBD1. The CDR3 length is 15 residues. The V and J ends lost 1 base and 7 bases, in that order; junction bases with no gene match: 5. Germline V gene lookup returns CDR1 SGDLS and CDR2 YYNGEE. The chain's CDR3 is CASSVMGQGARGYTF. CDR3 coding DNA: TGTGCCAGCAGCGTAATGGGACAGGGGGCCCGTGGCTACACCTTC.

This clone was counted once. This sequence joins TRBV30 and TRBJ2-3, with D unresolved. Per the germline V gene, CDR1 is GTSNPN and CDR2 is SVGIG (reference sequence). The V end lost 4 bases, the J end lost 1 base, and 12 bases lay between the germline ends. This CDR3 has 14 amino acids. The CDR3 DNA reads TGTGCCTGGATGGCCGATTGGGGCACAGATACGCAGTATTTT. Residues: CAWMADWGTDTQYF.

This sequence joins TRBV19 and TRBJ1-2; the D gene is possibly TRBD1 (5 bases). Germline V lookup: CDR1 LNHDA, CDR2 SQIVND (reference sequence). V was shortened by 4 bases and J by 5 bases, with 8 bases between the two germline ends. The CDR3 has 12 residues. In DNA form, the CDR3 reads TGTGCCAGTAGTACCCAGGGATATGGCTACACCTTC. It is translated as CASSTQGYGYTF.

This chain links TRBV27 with TRBJ1-5; no reliable D call. V was shortened by 2 bases and J by 0 bases, with 29 bases between the two germline ends. Germline assignment: CDR1 MNHEY and CDR2 SMNVEV (reference sequence). The CDR3 has 22 residues. This chain's CDR3 is CASSLPLPNPIQSEYSNQPQHF. The CDR3 DNA is TGTGCCAGCAGTTTACCGCTGCCCAATCCCATCCAAAGTGAATATAGCAATCAGCCCCAGCATTTT.

The chain is built from TRBV5-4 and TRBJ2-5; TRBD1 aligns across 7 bases. J lost 5 bases, V lost 3 bases, and 4 bases had no gene match. Germline V gene lookup returns CDR1 SGHNT and CDR2 YYREEE (reference sequence). This CDR3 has 13 residues. CDR3 nucleotides: TGTGCCAGCAGCTCGACAGGGACGGAGACCCAGTACTTC. Encoded protein: CASSSTGTETQYF.

The V call is TRBV30, the J call TRBJ1-5; 9 nucleotides align to TRBD1. Germline V gives CDR1 GTSNPN, CDR2 SVGIG (reference sequence). The CDR3 totals 14 residues. The ends lost 4 bases at V and 10 bases at J; junction bases unmatched: 11. The CDR3 is CAWKPGQGPFPQHF. The CDR3 bases are TGTGCCTGGAAACCGGGACAGGGACCGTTCCCCCAGCATTTT.

V gene TRBV19 combines with J gene TRBJ2-7; 9 nucleotides line up with TRBD2. The germline V gene has CDR1 LNHDA and CDR2 SQIVND (reference sequence). The CDR3 is 15 residues long. J was trimmed by 5 bases and V by 6 bases; bases with no gene match: 11. CDR3 protein: CASRAVAGVAHEQYF. The CDR3 nucleotides read TGTGCCAGTAGGGCGGTAGCGGGAGTCGCCCACGAGCAGTACTTC. Full variable domain (outside the CDR3, taken from reference TRBV19 and TRBJ2-7): DGGITQSPKYLFRKEGQNVTLSCEQNLNHDAMYWYRQDPGQGLRLIYYSQIVNDFQKGDIAEGYSVSREKKESFPLTVTSAQKNPTAFYLCASRAVAGVAHEQYFGPGTRLTVT.

The chain employs TRBV3-1 (or the pseudogene TRBV3-2) and TRBJ2-2; D may be TRBD2 (7 bases). CDR1 is LGHDT and CDR2 is YNNKEL in the germline V gene (reference sequence). The V and J ends lost 0 bases and 3 bases respectively, with 17 bases between them. CDR3 size: 18 residues. CDR3 amino acids: CASSQEVGGARYTGELFF. In DNA, the CDR3 is TGTGCCAGCAGCCAAGAAGTAGGGGGGGCGCGTTACACCGGGGAGCTGTTTTTT.

CDR3 in DNA: TGTGCCAGCAGCCAAGGTCGCGGACTAGAGCAGTTCTTC. Translating it yields CASSQGRGLEQFF. The J gene is TRBJ2-1, the V gene TRBV14, with D tentatively TRBD2 (6 bases). V gave up 1 base and J gave up 10 bases, with 11 bases separating them. This CDR3 contains 13 residues. Germline V gives CDR1 SGHDN, CDR2 FVKESK. The complete variable domain, with remaining parts taken from reference TRBV14 and TRBJ2-1, reads EAGVTQFPSHSVIEKGQTVTLRCDPISGHDNLYWYRRVMGKEIKFLLHFVKESKQDESGMPNNRFLAERTGGTYSTLKVQPAELEDSGVYFCASSQGRGLEQFFGPGTRLTVL.

This clone has a single count. The V and J genes are TRBV27 and TRBJ2-1; the match to TRBD2 covers 12 bases. In germline, CDR1 is MNHEY, CDR2 SMNVEV (reference sequence). The CDR3 is 16 residues long. Trimming took 4 bases from V and 2 from J; bases not matched to a gene: 3. CDR3 sequence reads: CASSSLAGGPYNEQFF. The DNA of the CDR3 is TGTGCCAGCAGTTCCCTAGCGGGAGGGCCCTACAATGAGCAGTTCTTC.

The chain is built from TRBV6-2 or TRBV6-3 and TRBJ1-5; unclear D gene. Trimming took off 2 bases at V and 0 bases at J, with 8 bases between the two ends. The CDR3 is 15 amino acids. Germline loops: CDR1 MNHEY, CDR2 SVGEGT. The CDR3 bases are TGTGCCAGCAGTTACCAAGGAAATAGCAATCAGCCCCAGCATTTT. Translated: CASSYQGNSNQPQHF.

The table lists this clone with a count of one. V and J are TRBV30 and TRBJ2-1, with a possible D match to TRBD2 (6 bases). V lost 2 bases, J lost 7 bases, and 9 bases lay in between. CDR1 GTSNPN and CDR2 SVGIG come from the germline V gene (reference sequence). CDR3 length: 12 amino acids. CDR3 residues: CAWSYGSNEQFF. As DNA, the CDR3 is TGTGCCTGGAGTTACGGGAGTAATGAGCAGTTCTTC.

V is TRBV2 and J is TRBJ1-6; tentative D call: TRBD1 (5 bases). CDR1 is SNHLY, CDR2 FYNNEI, per germline. This CDR3 has 14 residues. Deletions cut 7 bases from V and 7 bases from J, with 14 bases between. The CDR3 is CASNTGTENSPLHF. The CDR3, as DNA: TGTGCCAGCAATACCGGGACGGAGAATTCACCCCTCCACTTT.

The rearrangement links TRBV6-5 to TRBJ1-4, with D unclear. The CDR3 has 16 residues. Germline V gives CDR1 MNHEY, CDR2 SVGAGI. V was trimmed by 0 bases and J by 8 bases, leaving 16 bases between them. The CDR3 here is CASSYSTWGGREKLFF. CDR3 sequence (DNA): TGTGCCAGCAGTTACTCGACTTGGGGAGGTCGCGAAAAACTGTTTTTT.

The chain employs TRBV5-4 and TRBJ1-5; D possibly corresponds to TRBD1 (6 bases). Deletions cut 0 bases from V and 5 bases from J, with 9 bases between. Looked up from germline, CDR1 is SGHNT and CDR2 is YYREEE (reference sequence). This CDR3 has 14 amino acids. CDR3 protein: CASSLGGQDQPQHF. DNA of the CDR3: TGTGCCAGCAGCTTGGGGGGGCAGGATCAGCCCCAGCATTTT.

This clone was observed a single time. V gene TRBV30 combines with J gene TRBJ2-7; 11 nucleotides align to TRBD1. This CDR3 spans 15 amino acids. From germline, CDR1 is GTSNPN and CDR2 SVGIG (reference sequence). V trimming: 5 bases; J trimming: 4 bases; junction bases outside the gene matches: 10. This chain's CDR3 is CAWGEPGQGVYEQYF. CDR3 DNA: TGTGCCTGGGGTGAGCCGGGACAGGGGGTTTACGAGCAGTACTTC.

In regard to this clone: Other nucleotide sequences from this sample produce the same CDR3. V and J are TRBV11-3 and TRBJ2-2, with unresolved D. The germline CDR1 and CDR2 sequences are SGHNT and YENEEA. The CDR3 is 15 residues long. V shed 1 base and J shed 0 bases, with 6 bases lying between them. Here the CDR3 reads CASSLGQPNTGELFF. The CDR3 bases are TGTGCCAGCAGCTTAGGCCAGCCGAACACCGGGGAGCTGTTTTTT. The whole variable domain, remainder taken from reference TRBV11-3 and TRBJ2-2, is EAGVVQSPRYKIIEKKQPVAFWCNPISGHNTLYWYLQNLGQGPELLIRYENEEAVDDSQLPKDRFSAERLKGVDSTLKIQPAELGDSAVYLCASSLGQPNTGELFFGEGSRLTVL.

V is TRBV6-6 and J is TRBJ2-7, with D perhaps TRBD2 (6 bases). V gave up 5 bases and J gave up 0 bases, with 14 bases separating them. Looked up from germline, CDR1 is MNHNY and CDR2 is SVGAGI (reference sequence). This CDR3 contains 15 residues. The CDR3 nucleotides read TGTGCCAGCAGTGGACGGGACTTGAGCTCCTACGAGCAGTACTTC. Its protein product is CASSGRDLSSYEQYF.

The rearrangement links TRBV7-2 to TRBJ2-5; D perhaps matches TRBD2 (5 bases). V lost 5 bases, J lost 4 bases, and 20 bases lay in between. Germline lookup yields CDR1 SGHTA and CDR2 FQGNSA. The CDR3 is 16 amino acids. CDR3 coding DNA: TGTGCCAGCAGCCCGTATATGGGCCTTGCGGGAGAGACCCAGTACTTC. Its protein product is CASSPYMGLAGETQYF. The full variable domain, in which reference TRBV7-2 and TRBJ2-5 provide the parts outside the CDR3, is GAGVSQSPSNKVTEKGKDVELRCDPISGHTALYWYRQSLGQGLEFLIYFQGNSAPDKSGLPSDRFSAERTGGSVSTLTIQRTQQEDSAVYLCASSPYMGLAGETQYFGPGTRLLVL.

The chain is built from TRBV18 and TRBJ2-6; 8 bases line up with TRBD1. The length of the CDR3 is 18 residues. V was clipped by 1 base and J by 0 bases; unmatched bases: 5. Germline V lookup: CDR1 KGHSH, CDR2 LQKENI. CDR3 region: CASSPLDRASSGANVLTF. For the CDR3, the DNA is TGTGCCAGCTCACCACTGGACAGGGCAAGCTCTGGGGCCAACGTCCTGACTTTC.

The chain is built from TRBV7-9 and TRBJ1-4; D unclear. Germline lookup yields CDR1 SEHNR and CDR2 FQNEAQ (reference sequence). Trimming removed 5 bases from V and 2 bases from J, with 15 bases in between. The CDR3 covers 16 residues. This CDR3 reads CASSRRRILTNEKLFF. Here the CDR3 DNA reads TGTGCCAGCAGCCGCAGGAGGATTTTGACTAATGAAAAACTGTTTTTT.